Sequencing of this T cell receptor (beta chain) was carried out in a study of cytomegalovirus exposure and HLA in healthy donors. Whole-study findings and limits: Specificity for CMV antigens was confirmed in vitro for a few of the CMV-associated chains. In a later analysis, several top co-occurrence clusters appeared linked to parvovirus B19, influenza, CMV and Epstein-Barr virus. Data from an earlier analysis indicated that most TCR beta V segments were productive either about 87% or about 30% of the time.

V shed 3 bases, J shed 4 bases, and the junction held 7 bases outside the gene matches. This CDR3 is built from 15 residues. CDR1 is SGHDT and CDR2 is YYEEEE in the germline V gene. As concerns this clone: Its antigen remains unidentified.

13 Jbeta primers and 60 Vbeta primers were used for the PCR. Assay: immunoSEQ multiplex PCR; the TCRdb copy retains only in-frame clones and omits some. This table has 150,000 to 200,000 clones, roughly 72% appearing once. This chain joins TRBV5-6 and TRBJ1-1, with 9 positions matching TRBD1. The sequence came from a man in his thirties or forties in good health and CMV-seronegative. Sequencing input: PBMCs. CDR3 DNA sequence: TGTGCCAGCAGCTCCGACAGGGGGACCCCCACTGAAGCTTTCTTT. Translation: CASSSDRGTPTEAFF.